This T cell receptor (beta chain) is drawn from a study of cytomegalovirus exposure and HLA in healthy donors (dated by TCRdb to between 2016 and 2019). Background for the entire study: An earlier analysis of about 530 of the donors reported approximately 280 Gb of sequence data and 117 million unique TCR beta sequences obtained from about 179 million T cells. Approximately 310 gigabases of sequencing data and 75 million to 85 million unique TCR sequences made up an early release that covered 500 to 650 HLA-typed donors. The genetic ancestry cluster associated with self-reported Caucasian donors included roughly 84% of the roughly 400 genotyped donors. The study aimed to test whether cataloging public T cell receptors could reveal signatures of past pathogen exposure. The T cell repertoires of some 670 subjects were profiled by immunosequencing and related to cytomegalovirus serostatus. A separate validation cohort of some 130 different subjects was used in addition to the approximately 700-subject first cohort. To predict cytomegalovirus infection status, the study combined high-throughput TCR immunosequencing, statistical association of individual TCRs with disease status, and machine learning. In a later analysis, previously published TCR beta repertoires from fewer than 750 donors were re-analyzed and high-resolution HLA genotyping was added so that TCR occurrence patterns could be studied. Rather than using new phenotypic data, the later analysis identified candidate immune exposures from TCR beta sequences and from how often those sequences occurred across donors. An earlier analysis of nearly 600 of the donors applied high-throughput TCR beta sequencing to assess whether each TCR beta V gene segment acted as functional or pseudogenic. Donor age, sex, ethnicity and CMV serostatus were compiled alongside the repertoire data. Genome-wide SNP genotypes for about three fifths of the roughly 670 donors were used in a later genetic analysis, which treated that subset as a discovery cohort. All discovery cohort repertoires had been generated using a single sequencing platform. HLA typing covered class I and class II loci at four-digit resolution. Typing coverage varied by locus: about 629-640 donors for A, B, C, DRB1 and DQB1; some 520 for DQA1; more than 600 for DPA1; 450 to 480 for DPB1. Roughly five DR-DQ haplotypes were handled as single units for association and clustering because linkage in the cohort was strong. Across approximately 400 genotyped donors of the cohort, an average of about 240,000 unique TCR beta nucleotide sequences per donor were sequenced, and roughly a sixth of those sequences were non-productive. The paper as a whole reports these results and caveats: V-gene and J-gene trimming of TCR beta chains was associated with a missense DCLRE1C variant in a later genetic analysis, and the association was replicated in an independent cohort. A later analysis associated 15,000 or so TCR beta sequences with specific HLA alleles at a false discovery rate of 0.05. CMV serostatus was the only immune exposure information available for the cohort. In a later analysis, HLA-associated TCR beta chains were found to be more clonally expanded and to have lower generation probabilities than equally common non-associated chains. This cohort had only TCR beta chains sequenced, and the lack of alpha or paired-chain data limited which features could be detected. Linkage disequilibrium might explain the correlated functional status among segregating V segments, but an unknown experimental factor could not be ruled out. A group of highly shared sequence variants was considered likely to be a technical artifact of the sequencing pipeline. Broadly in line with IMGT annotations, most TCR beta V segments showed up in productive rearrangements about 87% or about 30% of the time in an earlier analysis of some 590 of the donors. In vitro tests confirmed that a few of the cytomegalovirus-associated TCR beta chains recognize cytomegalovirus antigens. The 87-base-pair reads could not distinguish some IMGT-functional V segments, including TRBV6-2 and TRBV6-3, so those segments were excluded. The classifier was reported to diagnose cytomegalovirus status with high specificity and sensitivity in both the original and validation cohorts. A further reported finding was that TCR beta sequences accurately predicted the HLA-A and HLA-B alleles for most subjects in the first cohort. According to a later analysis, TCR association rates differed among HLA loci, with DRB1 alleles showing the most associated TCRs and HLA-C alleles showing the fewest. A total of 150 to 200 TCR beta chains were listed by the study as associated with cytomegalovirus. Most TCR sequences were observed very rarely across donors, whereas some public TCRs were present in many individuals. Roughly uniform sequencing depth across donors was assumed in presence/absence analyses, although this assumption may not hold. Because counts were too low, seventeen rarely observed V segments, including chromosome 9 orphons, were left out of the earlier analysis of several hundred of the donors. A later genetic analysis reported fewer N-insertions in productive TCRs among donors in an Asian-associated ancestry cluster than the roughly 620-donor mean. Because HLA typing was unavailable for some donors at each locus, only the typed subset was used in association tests. When HLA alleles, especially DR and DQ, strongly co-occurred, attributing TCR associations to individual alleles was difficult. According to the authors, the approach could potentially be generalized to other disease states and immunological phenotypes. Most CMV-associated TCR beta chains appeared to be HLA-restricted in a later analysis, and the HLA associations seemed to be driven largely by CMV exposure. A later analysis reported that several top co-occurrence clusters appeared linked to parvovirus B19, influenza, CMV and Epstein-Barr virus.

In total, 630 or so healthy bone marrow donors made up the cohort. At the time of sampling, every cohort member was nominally healthy, though immune exposures that went unrecorded were likely present. Of the 690 or so cohort members, fewer than 300 had positive CMV serostatus and about 330 had negative CMV serostatus, and CMV serostatus was not recorded for the donor. A peripheral blood sample was collected from each donor, and TCR beta sequencing was performed on peripheral blood mononuclear cells. The Qiagen DNeasy Blood Extraction Kit was used to extract genomic DNA from the blood cell samples. As regards this clone: The antigen it recognizes is unknown. Per-base quality was not reported, and no clone a single base away is much larger than it.

Libraries were made using the immunoSEQ multiplex PCR assay. For the multiplex PCR, a mixture combining 60 forward primers for TCR Vbeta segments and 13 reverse primers for TCR Jbeta segments was used. A multiplex PCR assay on genomic DNA amplified the CDR3 region of rearranged TCR beta genes. Amplified TCR beta libraries were sequenced as 87-base-pair reads on the Illumina HiSeq System. The authors' analysis ran thus. In a later analysis, about 80 million unique TCR beta chains were counted across the roughly 670 repertoires, and roughly 11 million of these chains were shared by at least two donors. A nearest-neighbor algorithm error-corrected the raw reads and collapsed the reads into unique sequences, merging closely related sequences to remove PCR and sequencing errors. CDR3 sequences were aligned to IMGT reference sequences to assign V, D and J gene segments. For a sequence to be retained, at least a six-nucleotide match to both a V gene segment and a J gene segment was required. Rearrangements were called productive when the CDR3 lacked stop codons and stayed in frame with V and J; all others were non-productive. Following IMGT convention, CDR3 was defined as the stretch from the second conserved V-encoded cysteine up to the conserved J-encoded phenylalanine. In an earlier analysis of some 550 of the donors, sequences lacking an unambiguous match to a single V gene segment were excluded. In an earlier analysis of several hundred of the donors, V segments were called functional above 56.7% productive rearrangements and were called segregating when the between-donor standard deviation exceeded 5%. A statistical classification framework was built to diagnose cytomegalovirus status from the catalog of TCR beta chain sequences. V and J gene assignment, in a later analysis, came from comparing TCR nucleotide sequences with IMGT/GENE-DB human TR gene sequences. In a later analysis, CDR3 sequences and most-parsimonious VDJ recombination scenarios were assigned using the TCRdist pipeline. A later analysis defined each TCR beta chain by its CDR3 amino acid sequence plus V-gene family, and excluded reads lacking a unique V-gene family. To address suspected cross-contamination and a sequencing artifact, a later analysis removed around 590 highly shared, low-generation-probability nucleotide sequences. In a later analysis, a clonal expansion index was calculated for each public chain from normalized within-repertoire ranks of inferred template counts. In a later analysis, generation probabilities were computed with a VDJ recombination model fitted to out-of-frame rearrangements, and the resulting probabilities were checked against IGoR. In a later analysis, hypergeometric tests were used to score TCR-TCR, TCR-HLA and TCR-CMV co-occurrence, with a repertoire-size bias correction applied to TCR pairs. To estimate false discovery rates, a later analysis permuted the HLA or CMV assignments 20 times. In a later analysis, co-occurring TCRs were grouped using DBSCAN, with TCRdist sequence similarity added in when clustering inside HLA-allele-positive subsets. Repertoires with fewer than 30,000 or more than 120,000 public chains, plus five repertoires with anomalous nucleotide sharing, were excluded from co-occurrence clustering. TCRdb's version of the immuneACCESS table is confined to in-frame rearrangements and falls short of the full clone set. An unresolved V gene accounts for under half of the shortfall where checked; the remainder is of unknown origin. V and J calls and clone size follow that table, whereas D and trimming were derived from the DNA. Recorded for this sample are 95,000 to 150,000 clones; 65% to 80% of them occurred a single time. 3.7% of the sample goes to the ten largest clones.

CDR1 is given as SGHDT and CDR2 as YYEEEE, both from the germline V gene. From cysteine to phenylalanine, the CDR3 is 14 amino acids long. Only the CDR3 DNA is retained, 42 bases long and in frame from the first base. Trimming costs V 2 bases and J 4 bases, and their ends lie 12 bases apart. The specimen sequenced was PBMCs. The sequence derives from a human donor in good health. The chain couples TRBV5-6 to TRBJ1-1; a tentative D call is TRBD1 (6 bases match). This receptor has the CDR3 CASSFRGASTEAFF. The nucleotide sequence is given as TGTGCCAGCAGCTTCCGGGGGGCGAGCACTGAAGCTTTCTTT.